These 8 T cell receptor beta chains originate from one sample sequenced in a study of T-cell memory formation after mild COVID-19. TCRdb called the 5' RACE reads again in MiXCR, with one record for every CDR3 protein. This table has tens of thousands of distinct CDR3 sequences, 7.3% appearing once. The sample taken for sequencing was PBMCs or a T cell subset sorted from them (not recorded which). These receptors came from a man aged 18-30 years who had mild COVID-19 (a few samples of this study predate the infection). Cell type and time point are not known.

This clonotype was detected only a few times. Written as DNA, the CDR3 is TGTGCCAGCAGCCCACTGGGCGGGGCGGACTATGGCTACACCTTC. Its translation is CASSPLGGADYGYTF. This chain links TRBV7-2 with TRBJ1-2; D possibly corresponds to TRBD1 (5 bases). Germline CDR1 reads SGHTA; CDR2 reads FQGNSA. The CDR3 spans 15 residues. Between the trimmed V and J ends, which lost 5 bases and 3 bases, there was a span of 16 bases.

This clonotype showed up just a few times. This chain uses TRBV29-1 with TRBJ2-1; D is uncertain. The germline gives CDR1 SQVTM, CDR2 ANQGSEA. This CDR3 contains 13 residues. Between the trimmed V and J ends, which lost 0 bases and 7 bases, there was a span of 10 bases. The CDR3 DNA reads as TGCAGCGTTGAAGATCCTCGCCGGAATGAGCAGTTCTTC. Translating it yields CSVEDPRRNEQFF.

By sample share, this clonotype is medium-sized. The rearrangement links TRBV5-1 to TRBJ1-2; maybe TRBD1 (6 bases). The CDR3 is made up of 13 amino acids. From germline, CDR1 is SGHRS and CDR2 YFSETQ. Trimming cost V 5 bases and J 4 bases, with 12 bases left between them. The DNA for the CDR3 is TGCGCCAGCAGGCCTCTGGACAGCTATGGCTACACCTTC. Protein: CASRPLDSYGYTF.

V usage is TRBV7-3 and J usage is TRBJ2-3; D possibly uses TRBD1 or TRBD2 (5 bases each). Germline-derived CDR1 and CDR2 are SGHTA and FQGTGA. V was cut by 5 bases and J by 3 bases, with 12 bases left in between. This CDR3 has 14 amino acids. The CDR3 region has the DNA TGTGCCAGCAGCCCCTCTGGGGGAACAGATACGCAGTATTTT. Encoded protein: CASSPSGGTDTQYF.

The sample holds one count of this clonotype. The chain combines TRBV12-3 or TRBV12-4 with TRBJ1-5; tentative D call: TRBD1 (5 bases). CDR3 length equals 13 residues. With 7 bases removed from V and 1 base from J, the gap between germline ends came to 8 bases. CDR3 nucleotides: TGTGCCAGCACCAGGGACAGCAATCAGCCCCAGCATTTT. Residues: CASTRDSNQPQHF.

This clonotype was observed a few times. The chain recombines TRBV5-1 with TRBJ1-6; a possible D gene is TRBD1 (6 bases). Germline CDR1 SGHRS, CDR2 YFSETQ. This CDR3 has 15 residues. The V end lost 4 bases, the J end lost 9 bases, and 17 bases lay between the germline ends. The CDR3 region is CASSDGRGGRSPLHF. CDR3 coding DNA: TGCGCCAGCAGCGACGGACGGGGGGGCCGTTCACCCCTCCACTTT.

This clonotype was detected a few times. The junction and the germline gene differ at one end; a read error may be behind it. V usage is TRBV7-9 and J usage is TRBJ1-4; D is possibly TRBD1 (5 bases). The CDR3 is 13 residues long. The germline V gene encodes CDR1 SEHNR and CDR2 FQNEAQ (reference sequence). CDR3 region: CASSLVDSPLIPF. The CDR3 DNA is TGTGCCAGCAGCTTAGTAGACAGTCCCCTGATACCTTTT.

This clonotype was detected a few times. The chain carries TRBV20-1 and TRBJ2-5; D may be TRBD1 or TRBD2 (5 bases each). V dropped 1 base and J dropped 5 bases, with 8 bases sitting between them. CDR1 DFQATT and CDR2 SNEGSKA come from the germline V gene (reference sequence). The CDR3 runs 12 residues. The CDR3 reads CSARAGAETQYF. CDR3 bases: TGCAGTGCTAGAGCCGGGGCTGAGACCCAGTACTTC.